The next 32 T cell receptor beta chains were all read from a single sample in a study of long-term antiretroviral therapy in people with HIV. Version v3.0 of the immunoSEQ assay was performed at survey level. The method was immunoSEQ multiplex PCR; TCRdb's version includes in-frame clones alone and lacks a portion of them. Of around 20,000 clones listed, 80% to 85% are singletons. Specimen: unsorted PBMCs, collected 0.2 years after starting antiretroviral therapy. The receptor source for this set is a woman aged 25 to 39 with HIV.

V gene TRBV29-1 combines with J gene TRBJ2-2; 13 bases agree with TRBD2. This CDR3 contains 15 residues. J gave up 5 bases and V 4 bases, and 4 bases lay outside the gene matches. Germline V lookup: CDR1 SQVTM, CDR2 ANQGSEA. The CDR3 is CSVATSGGFTGELFF. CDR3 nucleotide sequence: TGCAGCGTTGCGACTAGCGGGGGGTTTACCGGGGAGCTGTTTTTT.

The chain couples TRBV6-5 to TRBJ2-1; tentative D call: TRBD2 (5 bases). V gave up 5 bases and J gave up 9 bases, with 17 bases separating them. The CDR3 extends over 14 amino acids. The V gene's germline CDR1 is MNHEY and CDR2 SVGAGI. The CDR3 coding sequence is TGTGCCAGCAGTGGAGGACTCGCGGGTGGTGAGCAGTTCTTC. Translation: CASSGGLAGGEQFF.

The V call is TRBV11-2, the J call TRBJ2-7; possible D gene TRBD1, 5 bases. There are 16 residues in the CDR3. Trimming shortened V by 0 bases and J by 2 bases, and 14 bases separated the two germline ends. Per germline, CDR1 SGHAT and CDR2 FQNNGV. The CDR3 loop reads CASSLEVGKGPYEQYF. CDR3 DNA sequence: TGTGCCAGCAGCTTAGAGGTAGGAAAGGGGCCCTACGAGCAGTACTTC. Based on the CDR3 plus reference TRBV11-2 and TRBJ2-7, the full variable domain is EAGVAQSPRYKIIEKRQSVAFWCNPISGHATLYWYQQILGQGPKLLIQFQNNGVVDDSQLPKDRFSAERLKGVDSTLKIQPAKLEDSAVYLCASSLEVGKGPYEQYFGPGTRLTVT.

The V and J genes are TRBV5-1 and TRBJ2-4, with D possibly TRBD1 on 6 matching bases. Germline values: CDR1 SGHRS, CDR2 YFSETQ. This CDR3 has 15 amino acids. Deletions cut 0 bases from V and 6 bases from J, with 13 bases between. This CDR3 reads CASSLGDTTSNIQYF. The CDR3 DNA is TGCGCCAGCAGCTTGGGGGACACGACATCAAACATTCAGTACTTC. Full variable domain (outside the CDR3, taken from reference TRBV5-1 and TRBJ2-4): KAGVTQTPRYLIKTRGQQVTLSCSPISGHRSVSWYQQTPGQGLQFLFEYFSETQRNKGNFPGRFSGRQFSNSRSEMNVSTLELGDSALYLCASSLGDTTSNIQYFGAGTRLSVL.

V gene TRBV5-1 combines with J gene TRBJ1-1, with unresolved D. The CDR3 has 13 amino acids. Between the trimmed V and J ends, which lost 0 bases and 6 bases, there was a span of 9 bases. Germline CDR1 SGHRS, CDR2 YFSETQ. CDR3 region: CASSLENAPEAFF. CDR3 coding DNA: TGCGCCAGCAGCTTGGAAAATGCCCCTGAAGCTTTCTTT.

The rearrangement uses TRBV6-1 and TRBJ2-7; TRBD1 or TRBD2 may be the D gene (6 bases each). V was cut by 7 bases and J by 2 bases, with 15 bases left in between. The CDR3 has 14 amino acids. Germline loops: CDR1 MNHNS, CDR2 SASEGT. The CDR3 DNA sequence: TGTGCCAGCAACGGGGGCCAGGGAACCTACGAGCAGTACTTC. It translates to CASNGGQGTYEQYF.

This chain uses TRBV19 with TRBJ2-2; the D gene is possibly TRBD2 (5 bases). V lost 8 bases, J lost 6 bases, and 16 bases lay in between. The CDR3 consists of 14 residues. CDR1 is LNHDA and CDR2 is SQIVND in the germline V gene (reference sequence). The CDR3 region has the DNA TGTGCCAGTGGAAGGTTGAGGGCGCCCGGGGAGCTGTTTTTT. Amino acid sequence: CASGRLRAPGELFF.

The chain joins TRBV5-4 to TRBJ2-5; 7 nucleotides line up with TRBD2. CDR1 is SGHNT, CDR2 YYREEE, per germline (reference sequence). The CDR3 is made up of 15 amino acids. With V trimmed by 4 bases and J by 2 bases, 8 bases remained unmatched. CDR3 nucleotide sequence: TGTGCCAGCAGCCAAGGACTAGTTCAGCAAGAGACCCAGTACTTC. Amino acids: CASSQGLVQQETQYF. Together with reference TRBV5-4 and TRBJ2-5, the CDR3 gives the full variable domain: ETGVTQSPTHLIKTRGQQVTLRCSSQSGHNTVSWYQQALGQGPQFIFQYYREEENGRGNFPPRFSGLQFPNYSSELNVNALELDDSALYLCASSQGLVQQETQYFGPGTRLLVL.

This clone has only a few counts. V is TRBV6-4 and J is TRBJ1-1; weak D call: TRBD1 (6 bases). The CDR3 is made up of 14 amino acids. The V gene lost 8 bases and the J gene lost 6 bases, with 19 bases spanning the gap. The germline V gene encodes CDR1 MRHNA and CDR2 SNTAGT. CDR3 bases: TGTGCCAGCCGATCGACAGGACGAGAGGCTGAAGCTTTCTTT. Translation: CASRSTGREAEAFF.

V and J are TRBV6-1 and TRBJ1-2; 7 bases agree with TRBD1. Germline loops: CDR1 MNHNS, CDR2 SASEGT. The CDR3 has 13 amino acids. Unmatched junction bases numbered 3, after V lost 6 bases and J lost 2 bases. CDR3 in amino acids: CASSQTGNYGYTF. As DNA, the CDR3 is TGTGCCAGCAGCCAGACAGGGAACTATGGCTACACCTTC.

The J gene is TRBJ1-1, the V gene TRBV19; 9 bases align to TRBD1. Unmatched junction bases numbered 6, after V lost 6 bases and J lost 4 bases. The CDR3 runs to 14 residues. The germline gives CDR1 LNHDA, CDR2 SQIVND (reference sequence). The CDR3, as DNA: TGTGCCAGTAGACGGGGACAGGGTTTCACTGAAGCTTTCTTT. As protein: CASRRGQGFTEAFF.

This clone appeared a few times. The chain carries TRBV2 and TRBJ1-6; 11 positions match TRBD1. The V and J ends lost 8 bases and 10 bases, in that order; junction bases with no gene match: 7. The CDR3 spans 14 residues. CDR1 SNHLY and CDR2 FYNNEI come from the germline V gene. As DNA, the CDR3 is TGTGCCAGCGAAACCGGGACAGGGGGGTCACCCCTCCACTTT. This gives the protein CASETGTGGSPLHF.

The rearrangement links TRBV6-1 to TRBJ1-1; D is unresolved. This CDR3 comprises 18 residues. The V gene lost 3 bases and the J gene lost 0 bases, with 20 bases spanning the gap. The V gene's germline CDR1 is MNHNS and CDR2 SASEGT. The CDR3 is CASSETRAPVPMNTEAFF. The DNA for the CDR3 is TGTGCCAGCAGTGAGACCCGGGCCCCAGTACCTATGAACACTGAAGCTTTCTTT.

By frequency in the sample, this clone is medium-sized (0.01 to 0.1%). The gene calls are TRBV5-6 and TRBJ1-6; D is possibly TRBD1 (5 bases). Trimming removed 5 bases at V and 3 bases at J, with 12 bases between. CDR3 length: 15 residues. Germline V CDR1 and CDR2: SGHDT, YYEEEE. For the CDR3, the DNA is TGTGCCAGCAGAACCGGGACGGTCTATAATTCACCCCTCCACTTT. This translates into CASRTGTVYNSPLHF. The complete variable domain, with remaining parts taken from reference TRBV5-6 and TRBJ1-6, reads DAGVTQSPTHLIKTRGQQVTLRCSPKSGHDTVSWYQQALGQGPQFIFQYYEEEERQRGNFPDRFSGHQFPNYSSELNVNALLLGDSALYLCASRTGTVYNSPLHFGNGTRLTVT.

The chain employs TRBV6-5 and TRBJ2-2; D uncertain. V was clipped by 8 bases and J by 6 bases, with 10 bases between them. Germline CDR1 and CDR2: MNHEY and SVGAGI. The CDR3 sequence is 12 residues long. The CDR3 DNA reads TGTGCCAGCGGTACGAAATCCGGGGAGCTGTTTTTT. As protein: CASGTKSGELFF.

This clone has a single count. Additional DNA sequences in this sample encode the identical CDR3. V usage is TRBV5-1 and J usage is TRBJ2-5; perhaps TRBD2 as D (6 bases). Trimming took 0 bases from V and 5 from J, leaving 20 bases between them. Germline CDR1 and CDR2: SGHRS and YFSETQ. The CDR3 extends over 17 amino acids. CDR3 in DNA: TGCGCCAGCAGCTTGGCGGACTTCGGGGGATTGGGGGAGACCCAGTACTTC. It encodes CASSLADFGGLGETQYF.

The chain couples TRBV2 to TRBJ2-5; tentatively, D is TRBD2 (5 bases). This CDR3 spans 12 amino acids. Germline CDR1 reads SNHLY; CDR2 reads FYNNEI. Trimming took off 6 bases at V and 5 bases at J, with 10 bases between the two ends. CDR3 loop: CASSGGGETQYF. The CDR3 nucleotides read TGTGCCAGCAGCGGAGGAGGCGAGACCCAGTACTTC.

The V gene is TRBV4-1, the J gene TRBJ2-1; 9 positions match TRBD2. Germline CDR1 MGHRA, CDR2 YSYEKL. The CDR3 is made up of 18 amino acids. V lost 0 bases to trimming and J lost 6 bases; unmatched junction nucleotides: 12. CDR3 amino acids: CASSQDGITLAGLNEQFF. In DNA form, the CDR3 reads TGCGCCAGCAGCCAAGATGGCATAACGCTAGCGGGGCTCAATGAGCAGTTCTTC.

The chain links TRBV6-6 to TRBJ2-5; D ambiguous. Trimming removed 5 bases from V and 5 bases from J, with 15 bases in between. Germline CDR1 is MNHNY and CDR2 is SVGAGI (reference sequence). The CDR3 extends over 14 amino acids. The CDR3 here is CASSMIGLGETQYF. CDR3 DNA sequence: TGTGCCAGCAGTATGATAGGGTTAGGTGAGACCCAGTACTTC.

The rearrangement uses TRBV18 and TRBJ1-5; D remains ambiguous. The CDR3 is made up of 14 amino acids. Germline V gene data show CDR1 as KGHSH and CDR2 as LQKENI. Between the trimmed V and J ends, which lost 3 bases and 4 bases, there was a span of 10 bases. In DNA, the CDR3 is TGTGCCAGCTCACCCGGACCGAGTAATCAGCCCCAGCATTTT. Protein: CASSPGPSNQPQHF.

The CDR3: CAWSPPGQGIYYGYTF. The CDR3 region has the DNA TGTGCCTGGAGTCCTCCGGGACAGGGGATTTACTATGGCTACACCTTC. V usage is TRBV30 and J usage is TRBJ1-2; TRBD1 matches at 10 bases. Germline-derived CDR1 and CDR2 are GTSNPN and SVGIG (reference sequence). The V and J ends lost 2 bases and 3 bases, in that order; junction bases with no gene match: 9. This CDR3 region has 16 residues.

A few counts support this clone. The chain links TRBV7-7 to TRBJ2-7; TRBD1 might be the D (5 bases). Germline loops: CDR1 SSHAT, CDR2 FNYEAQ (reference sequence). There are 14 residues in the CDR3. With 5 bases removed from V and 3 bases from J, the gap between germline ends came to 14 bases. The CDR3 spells CASSPGYQNYEQYF. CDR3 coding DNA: TGTGCCAGCAGCCCAGGGTACCAAAACTACGAGCAGTACTTC.

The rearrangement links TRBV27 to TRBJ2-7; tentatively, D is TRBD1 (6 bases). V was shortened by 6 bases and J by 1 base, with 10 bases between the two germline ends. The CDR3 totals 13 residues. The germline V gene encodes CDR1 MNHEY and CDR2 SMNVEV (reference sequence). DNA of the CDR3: TGTGCCAGCAGCCCCAGGGGTTCCTACGAGCAGTACGTC. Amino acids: CASSPRGSYEQYV.

The CDR3 region is CASSLMTGGGYNEQFF. The CDR3 DNA reads as TGCGCCAGCAGCTTGATGACAGGGGGAGGATACAATGAGCAGTTCTTC. The rearrangement uses TRBV5-1 and TRBJ2-1, with TRBD1 matching 9 bases. The V gene end was trimmed by 1 base and the J gene end by 4 bases; junction bases not matched to a gene: 6. In germline, CDR1 is SGHRS, CDR2 YFSETQ. The CDR3 loop spans 16 amino acids.

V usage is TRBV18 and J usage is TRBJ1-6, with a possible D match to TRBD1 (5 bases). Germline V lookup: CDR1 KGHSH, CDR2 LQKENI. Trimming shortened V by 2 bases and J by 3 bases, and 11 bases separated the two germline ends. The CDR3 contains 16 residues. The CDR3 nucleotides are TGTGCCAGCTCACCAAGGGGAGACGTCTATAATTCACCCCTCCACTTT. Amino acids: CASSPRGDVYNSPLHF.

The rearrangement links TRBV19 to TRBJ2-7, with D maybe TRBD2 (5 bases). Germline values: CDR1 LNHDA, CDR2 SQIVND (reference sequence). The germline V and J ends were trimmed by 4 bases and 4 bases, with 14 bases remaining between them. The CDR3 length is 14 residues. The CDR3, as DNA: TGTGCCAGTAGTACCCGGGGTGGGGTTTACGAGCAGTACTTC. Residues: CASSTRGGVYEQYF.

The CDR3 protein is CARQGMNTEAFF. The CDR3 DNA follows: TGTGCCCGTCAGGGGATGAACACTGAAGCTTTCTTT. The rearrangement uses TRBV30 and TRBJ1-1, with D possibly matching TRBD1 (6 bases). Germline assignment: CDR1 GTSNPN and CDR2 SVGIG (reference sequence). Trimming removed 8 bases from V and 0 bases from J, with 10 bases in between. This CDR3 has 12 amino acids.

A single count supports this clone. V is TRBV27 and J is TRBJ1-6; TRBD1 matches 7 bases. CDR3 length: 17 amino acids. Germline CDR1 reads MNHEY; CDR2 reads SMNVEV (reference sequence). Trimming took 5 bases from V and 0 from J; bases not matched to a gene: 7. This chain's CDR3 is CASSRGTESSYNSPLHF. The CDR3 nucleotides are TGTGCCAGCAGTCGGGGGACAGAGAGCTCCTATAATTCACCCCTCCACTTT.

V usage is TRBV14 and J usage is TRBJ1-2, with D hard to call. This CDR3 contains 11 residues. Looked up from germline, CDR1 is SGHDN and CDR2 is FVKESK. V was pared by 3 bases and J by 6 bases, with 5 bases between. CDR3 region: CASSHGDGYTF. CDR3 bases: TGTGCCAGCAGCCATGGGGATGGCTACACCTTC.

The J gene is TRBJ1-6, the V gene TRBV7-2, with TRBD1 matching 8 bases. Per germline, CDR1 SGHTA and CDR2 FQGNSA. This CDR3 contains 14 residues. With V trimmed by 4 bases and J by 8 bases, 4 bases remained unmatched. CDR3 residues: CASSSSGGHSPLHF. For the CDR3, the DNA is TGTGCCAGCAGCTCCTCAGGGGGCCATTCACCCCTCCACTTT.

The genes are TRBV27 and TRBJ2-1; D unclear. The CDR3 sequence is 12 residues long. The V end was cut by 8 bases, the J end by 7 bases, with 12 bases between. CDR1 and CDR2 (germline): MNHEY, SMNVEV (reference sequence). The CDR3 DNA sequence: TGTGCCAGCTCCCGGGTCAAAAATGAGCAGTTCTTC. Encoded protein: CASSRVKNEQFF.

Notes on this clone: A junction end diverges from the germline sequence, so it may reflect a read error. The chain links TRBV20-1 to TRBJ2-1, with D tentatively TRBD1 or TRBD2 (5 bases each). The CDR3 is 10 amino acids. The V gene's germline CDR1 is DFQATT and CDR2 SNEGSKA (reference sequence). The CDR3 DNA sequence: TGCAGTGCCCTCCGGGACCGTACCGTCTTC. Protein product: CSALRDRTVF.